This entry concerns a single T cell receptor beta chain. The antigen remains unidentified. A CD45RO/CCR7/CD25/CD127/CD95/CD27 panel sorted naive, central memory, regulatory and stem cell-like memory CD4+ cells. The record originates from a study of beta chain features in type 1 diabetes. Study as a whole: The study examined about 100,000,000 sorted cells across all samples. Study-level points and caveats: The naive, central memory and Treg TCRB repertoires showed an apparent similarity that was greater among patients than among healthy donors. Moderately but significantly shorter TCRB CDR3s were found in Type 1 diabetes patients in all four CD4+ subsets.

Sequencing targeted expressed TCRB transcripts, as all isolated RNA had been reverse transcribed. Stem cell-like memory T cell samples were sequenced, and they averaged roughly 920,000 reads. Assay: immunoSEQ multiplex PCR; the TCRdb copy retains only in-frame clones and omits some. The repertoire holds fewer than 70,000 clones, 55% to 80% seen once, with over 0.25% in the top ten. The receptor's source is a woman aged 25-40 years with type 1 diabetes. Sequenced: stem cell memory CD4+ T cells from blood.

CDR3: CASSPGLASGNEQFF. As DNA, the CDR3 is TGTGCCAGCAGCCCAGGACTAGCGAGCGGTAATGAGCAGTTCTTC. The chain employs TRBV7-2 and TRBJ2-1, with TRBD2 matching over 9 bases. The germline CDR1 and CDR2 sequences are SGHTA and FQGNSA. V lost 5 bases, J lost 7 bases, and 9 bases stayed unmatched. This CDR3 contains 15 residues.